A selection of T cell receptor beta chains follows, all from one sample in a study of T cell responses to AZD1222 COVID-19 vaccine. TCRdb's table, derived via immunoSEQ multiplex PCR, lists solely in-frame clones and lacks some. The sample includes under 150,000 clones, roughly nine tenths of them seen just once. The sample here was peripheral blood, taken on day 0 of AZD1222 vaccination. The source of these receptors is an adult in good health. The CDR3 runs from the conserved cysteine through the conserved F or W. D genes are given only for firm matches. Size is omitted from some rows. Given values are once, few, many or a class for expanded clones.

TRBJ2-2 TRBV3-1/TRBV3-2 few TRBD2 CASSQGLAGYTGELFF TGTGCCAGCAGCCAAGGACTAGCGGGGTACACCGGGGAGCTGTTTTTT
TRBJ1-5 TRBV19 . TRBD1 CASSSGTGYDSQPQHF TGTGCCAGTAGTTCCGGGACAGGGTATGATAGTCAGCCCCAGCATTTT
TRBJ2-2 TRBV11-2 . . CASSLDRPLSGRGNTGELFF TGTGCCAGCAGCTTAGACCGCCCACTGAGCGGTAGGGGAAACACCGGGGAGCTGTTTTTT
TRBJ1-1 TRBV6-5 few . CASSYDSGGRVTEAFF TGTGCCAGCAGTTACGATTCCGGGGGGCGCGTAACTGAAGCTTTCTTT
TRBJ1-5 TRBV28 few . CASSPNQPQHF TGTGCCAGCAGCCCCAATCAGCCCCAGCATTTT
TRBJ2-7 TRBV24-1 . TRBD2 CATSDLPGGPYEQYF TGTGCCACCAGTGATTTGCCGGGGGGGCCGTACGAGCAGTACTTC
TRBJ2-2 TRBV7-9 . TRBD1 CASSSLATGSATGELFF TGTGCCAGCAGCTCACTCGCGACAGGGTCGGCCACCGGGGAGCTGTTTTTT
TRBJ1-1 TRBV19 few . CASSMFVGGQMNTEAFF TGTGCCAGTAGTATGTTTGTCGGTGGACAGATGAACACTGAAGCTTTCTTT
TRBJ1-4 TRBV28 . . CASSLRQAVNEKLFF TGTGCCAGCAGTCTGAGACAGGCCGTTAATGAAAAACTGTTTTTT
TRBJ1-1 TRBV30 . . CAWSLTRVQPEAFF TGTGCCTGGAGCCTGACCCGGGTCCAGCCTGAAGCTTTCTTT
TRBJ2-1 TRBV6-5 . TRBD2 CAAARIGTMYNEQFF TGTGCCGCCGCGAGGATCGGGACTATGTACAATGAGCAGTTCTTC
TRBJ2-6 TRBV6-5 . . CASSYSRGSGANVLTF TGTGCCAGCAGTTACAGCAGGGGCTCTGGGGCCAACGTCCTGACTTTC
TRBJ1-6 TRBV30 . . CAWSQGLDSPLHF TGTGCCTGGAGTCAGGGGCTGGATTCACCCCTCCACTTT
TRBJ2-7 TRBV5-1 . . CASSAPGGVFSSYEQYF TGCGCCAGCAGCGCGCCCGGCGGGGTATTTAGCTCCTACGAGCAGTACTTC
TRBJ2-7 TRBV10-1 once . CASSESLPYEQYF TGCGCCAGCAGTGAGTCTCTCCCCTACGAGCAGTACTTC
TRBJ1-1 TRBV28 . . CASSQYSVGGLWTEAFF TGTGCCAGCAGTCAATACTCCGTCGGGGGGCTCTGGACTGAAGCTTTCTTT
TRBJ2-1 TRBV5-1 . TRBD2 CASSPDGTRAYNEQFF TGCGCCAGCAGCCCGGACGGGACTAGAGCTTACAATGAGCAGTTCTTC
TRBJ2-7 TRBV5-4 once TRBD2 CASSLGGLAGAYEQYF TGTGCCAGCAGCTTGGGGGGGCTAGCGGGAGCCTACGAGCAGTACTTC
TRBJ1-2 TRBV12-3/TRBV12-4 . TRBD1 CASSGQEPYGYTF TGTGCCAGCAGTGGACAGGAACCCTATGGCTACACCTTC
TRBJ1-6 TRBV27 . . CASKGDNNSPLHF TGTGCCAGTAAGGGGGATAATAATTCACCCCTCCACTTT
TRBJ2-1 TRBV28 . . CASSPPGLYNEQFF TGTGCCAGCAGTCCTCCGGGTCTGTACAATGAGCAGTTCTTC
TRBJ2-5 TRBV6-5 . TRBD2 CASSYGPSGREETQYF TGTGCCAGCAGTTACGGCCCTAGCGGGAGGGAAGAGACCCAGTACTTC
TRBJ2-7 TRBV14 . . CASSPPQATYEQYF TGTGCCAGCAGCCCCCCGCAGGCGACCTACGAGCAGTACTTC
TRBJ1-1 TRBV19 . TRBD1 CASSPDRARPTEAFF TGTGCCAGTAGTCCGGACAGGGCCCGGCCCACTGAAGCTTTCTTT
TRBJ2-7 TRBV10-1 . TRBD1 CASSDPGGREQYF TGCGCCAGCAGTGACCCAGGGGGCAGGGAGCAGTACTTC
TRBJ2-1 TRBV27 . . CASSFGQGGHNEQFF TGTGCCAGCAGTTTTGGGCAGGGAGGCCACAATGAGCAGTTCTTC
TRBJ2-6 TRBV6-5 . . CASSYPGGAGANVLTF TGTGCCAGCAGTTACCCGGGGGGCGCTGGGGCCAACGTCCTGACTTTC